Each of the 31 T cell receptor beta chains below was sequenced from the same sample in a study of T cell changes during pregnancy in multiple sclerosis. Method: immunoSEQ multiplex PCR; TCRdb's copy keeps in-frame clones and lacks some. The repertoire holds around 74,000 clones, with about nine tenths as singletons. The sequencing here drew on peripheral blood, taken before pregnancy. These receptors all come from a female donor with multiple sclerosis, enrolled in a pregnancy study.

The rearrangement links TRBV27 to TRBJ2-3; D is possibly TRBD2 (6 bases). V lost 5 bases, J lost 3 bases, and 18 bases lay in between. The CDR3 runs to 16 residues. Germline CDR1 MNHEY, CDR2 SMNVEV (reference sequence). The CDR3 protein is CASSGATSSETDTQYF. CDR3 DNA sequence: TGTGCCAGCAGTGGGGCCACCTCTAGCGAGACAGATACGCAGTATTTT.

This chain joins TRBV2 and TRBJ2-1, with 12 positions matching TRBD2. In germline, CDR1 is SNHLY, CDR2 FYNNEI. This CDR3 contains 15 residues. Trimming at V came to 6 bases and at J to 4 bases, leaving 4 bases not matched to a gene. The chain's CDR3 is CASRPGTSGYNEQFF. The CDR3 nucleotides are TGTGCCAGCAGACCCGGGACTAGCGGGTACAATGAGCAGTTCTTC.

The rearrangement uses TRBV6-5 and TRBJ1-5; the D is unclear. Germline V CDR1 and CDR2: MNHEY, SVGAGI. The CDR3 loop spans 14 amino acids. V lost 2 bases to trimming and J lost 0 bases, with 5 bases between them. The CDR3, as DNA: TGTGCCAGCAGTTACGCCTATAGCAATCAGCCCCAGCATTTT. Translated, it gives CASSYAYSNQPQHF.

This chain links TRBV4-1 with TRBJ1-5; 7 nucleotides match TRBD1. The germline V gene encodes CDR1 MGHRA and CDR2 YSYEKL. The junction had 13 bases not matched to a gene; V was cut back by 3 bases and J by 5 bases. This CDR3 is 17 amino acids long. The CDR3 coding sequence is TGCGCCAGCAGCCACCCCCACCTCACTACAGGGGATCAGCCCCAGCATTTT. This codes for CASSHPHLTTGDQPQHF.

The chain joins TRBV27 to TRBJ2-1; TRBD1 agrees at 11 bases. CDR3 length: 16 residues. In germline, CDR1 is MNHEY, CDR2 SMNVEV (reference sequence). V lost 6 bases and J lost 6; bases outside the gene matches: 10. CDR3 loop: CASRRTTGTGGNEQFF. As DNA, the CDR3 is TGTGCCAGCAGGCGTACTACCGGGACAGGGGGCAATGAGCAGTTCTTC.

CDR3: CASSSDSGRGYTF. For the CDR3, the DNA is TGTGCCAGCAGTTCCGACAGTGGACGAGGCTACACCTTC. This sequence joins TRBV6-6 and TRBJ1-2, with D possibly being TRBD1 (5 bases). The germline V gene has CDR1 MNHNY and CDR2 SVGAGI (reference sequence). This CDR3 has 13 amino acids. V lost 4 bases, J lost 8 bases, and 14 bases lay in between.

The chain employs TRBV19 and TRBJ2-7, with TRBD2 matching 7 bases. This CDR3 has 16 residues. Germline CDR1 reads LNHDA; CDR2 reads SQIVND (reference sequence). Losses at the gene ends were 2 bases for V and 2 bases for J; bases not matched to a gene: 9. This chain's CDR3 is CASSISAAGRTYEQYF. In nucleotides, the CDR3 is TGTGCCAGTAGTATATCAGCAGCGGGGAGAACCTACGAGCAGTACTTC.

The CDR3 reads CASSPGDRGVETQYF. CDR3 in DNA: TGTGCCAGTAGTCCCGGGGACAGGGGTGTGGAGACCCAGTACTTC. The V and J genes are TRBV19 and TRBJ2-5; TRBD1 matches 10 bases. The CDR3 loop spans 15 amino acids. Germline CDR1 is LNHDA and CDR2 is SQIVND (reference sequence). J lost 5 bases, V lost 5 bases, and 8 bases had no gene match.

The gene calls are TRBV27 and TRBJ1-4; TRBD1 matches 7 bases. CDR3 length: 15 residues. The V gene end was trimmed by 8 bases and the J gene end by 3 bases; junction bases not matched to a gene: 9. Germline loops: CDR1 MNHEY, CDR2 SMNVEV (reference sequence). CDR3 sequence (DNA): TGTGCCAGCCGCTCCGGACAGGATTCTAATGAAAAACTGTTTTTT. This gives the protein CASRSGQDSNEKLFF.

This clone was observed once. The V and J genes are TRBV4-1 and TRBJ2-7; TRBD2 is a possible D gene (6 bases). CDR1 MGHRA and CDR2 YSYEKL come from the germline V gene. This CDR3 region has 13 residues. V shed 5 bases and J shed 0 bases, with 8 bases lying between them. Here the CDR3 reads CASSIGSSYEQYF. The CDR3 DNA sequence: TGCGCCAGCAGCATCGGGAGCTCCTACGAGCAGTACTTC.

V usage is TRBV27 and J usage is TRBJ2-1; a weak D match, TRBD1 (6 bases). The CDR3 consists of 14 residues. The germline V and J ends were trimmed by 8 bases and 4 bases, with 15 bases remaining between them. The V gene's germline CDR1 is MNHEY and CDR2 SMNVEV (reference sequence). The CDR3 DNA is TGTGCCAGCTTCCCCGGTAGGGGGTACAATGAGCAGTTCTTC. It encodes CASFPGRGYNEQFF.

For the CDR3, the DNA is TGTGCCAGCAGCCCAAAGAGGGACTCGAGGCAGTTCTTC. This encodes CASSPKRDSRQFF. The V gene is TRBV4-2, the J gene TRBJ2-1, with D possibly matching TRBD2 (6 bases). Trimming shortened V by 4 bases and J by 12 bases, and 16 bases separated the two germline ends. The CDR3 is 13 residues long. CDR1 is LGHNA, CDR2 YNFKEQ, per germline.

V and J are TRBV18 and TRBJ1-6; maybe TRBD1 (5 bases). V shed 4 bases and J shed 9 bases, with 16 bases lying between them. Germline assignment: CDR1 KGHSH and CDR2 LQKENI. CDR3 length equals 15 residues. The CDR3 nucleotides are TGTGCCAGCTCACTCACGGGGGATGGGGGTTCACCCCTCCACTTT. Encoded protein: CASSLTGDGGSPLHF.

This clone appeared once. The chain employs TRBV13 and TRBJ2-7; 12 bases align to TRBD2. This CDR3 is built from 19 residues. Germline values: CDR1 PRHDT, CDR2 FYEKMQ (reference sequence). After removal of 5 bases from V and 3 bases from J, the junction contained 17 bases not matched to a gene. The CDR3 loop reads CASSRRTSGAPNGIYEQYF. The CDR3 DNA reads TGTGCCAGCAGCCGGCGGACTAGCGGGGCCCCTAACGGGATCTACGAGCAGTACTTC.

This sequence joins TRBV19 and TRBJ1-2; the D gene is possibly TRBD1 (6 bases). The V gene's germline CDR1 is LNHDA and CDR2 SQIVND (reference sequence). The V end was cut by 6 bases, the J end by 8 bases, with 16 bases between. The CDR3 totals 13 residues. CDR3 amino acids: CASSITGWAGYTF. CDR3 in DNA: TGTGCCAGTAGCATTACAGGGTGGGCAGGCTACACCTTC.

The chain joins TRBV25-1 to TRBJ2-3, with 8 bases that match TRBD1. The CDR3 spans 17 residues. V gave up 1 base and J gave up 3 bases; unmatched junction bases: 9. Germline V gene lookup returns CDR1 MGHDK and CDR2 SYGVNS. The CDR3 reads CASSELTGAVFTDTQYF. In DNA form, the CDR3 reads TGTGCCAGCAGTGAATTGACAGGGGCGGTTTTTACAGATACGCAGTATTTT.

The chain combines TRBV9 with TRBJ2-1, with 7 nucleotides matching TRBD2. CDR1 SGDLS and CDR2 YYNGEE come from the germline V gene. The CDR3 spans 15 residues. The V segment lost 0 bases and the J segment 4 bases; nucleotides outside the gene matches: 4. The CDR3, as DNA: TGTGCCAGCAGCGTAGACGGGGGGACTTACAATGAGCAGTTCTTC. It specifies CASSVDGGTYNEQFF.

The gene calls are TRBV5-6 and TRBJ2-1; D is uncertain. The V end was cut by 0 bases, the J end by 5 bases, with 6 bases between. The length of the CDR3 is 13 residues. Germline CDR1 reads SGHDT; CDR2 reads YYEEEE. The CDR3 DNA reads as TGTGCCAGCAGCTTGGGGCTGAACAATGAGCAGTTCTTC. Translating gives CASSLGLNNEQFF.

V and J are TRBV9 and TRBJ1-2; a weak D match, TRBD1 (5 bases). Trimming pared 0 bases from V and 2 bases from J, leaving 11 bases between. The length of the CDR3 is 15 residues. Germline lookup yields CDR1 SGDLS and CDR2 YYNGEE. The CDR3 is CASSVGWGRNYGYTF. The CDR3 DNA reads TGTGCCAGCAGCGTAGGCTGGGGCAGAAACTATGGCTACACCTTC.

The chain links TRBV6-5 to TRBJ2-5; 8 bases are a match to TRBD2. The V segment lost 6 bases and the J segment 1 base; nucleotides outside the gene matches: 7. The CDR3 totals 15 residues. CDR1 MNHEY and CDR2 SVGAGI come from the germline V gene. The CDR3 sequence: CASSTPGGLQETQYF. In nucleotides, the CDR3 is TGTGCCAGCAGCACGCCGGGGGGGCTCCAAGAGACCCAGTACTTC.

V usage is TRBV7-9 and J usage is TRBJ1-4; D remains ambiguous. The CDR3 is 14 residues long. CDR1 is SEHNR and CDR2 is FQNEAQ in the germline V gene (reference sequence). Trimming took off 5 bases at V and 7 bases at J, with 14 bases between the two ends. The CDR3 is CASSVVGLSEKLFF. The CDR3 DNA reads TGTGCCAGCAGCGTGGTGGGCTTATCTGAAAAACTGTTTTTT.

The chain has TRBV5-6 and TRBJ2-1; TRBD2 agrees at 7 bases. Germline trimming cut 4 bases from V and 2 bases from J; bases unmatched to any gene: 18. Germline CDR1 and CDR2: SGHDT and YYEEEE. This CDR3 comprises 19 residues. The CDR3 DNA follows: TGTGCCAGCAGCCCACCCTTCCGGGAGGTCGTATCCGCCTACAATGAGCAGTTCTTC. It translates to CASSPPFREVVSAYNEQFF.

The CDR3 nucleotides read TGTGCCAGCAGCAACGAGGAGGGGGCTTCTTGGTATGGCTACACCTTC. The encoded protein is CASSNEEGASWYGYTF. This sequence joins TRBV5-8 and TRBJ1-2, with 7 bases lining up with TRBD1. V lost 4 bases, J lost 5 bases, and 14 bases stayed unmatched. The length of the CDR3 is 16 residues. Per germline, CDR1 SGHTS and CDR2 YDEGEE. Full variable domain (outside the CDR3, taken from reference TRBV5-8 and TRBJ1-2): EAGVTQSPTHLIKTRGQQATLRCSPISGHTSVYWYQQALGLGLQFLLWYDEGEERNRGNFPPRFSGRQFPNYSSELNVNALELEDSALYLCASSNEEGASWYGYTFGSGTRLTVV.

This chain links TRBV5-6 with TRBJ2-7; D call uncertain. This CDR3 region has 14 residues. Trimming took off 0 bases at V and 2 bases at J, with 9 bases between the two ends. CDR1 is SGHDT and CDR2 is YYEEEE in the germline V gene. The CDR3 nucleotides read TGTGCCAGCAGCTTGGATGAGGCAGCCTACGAGCAGTACTTC. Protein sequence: CASSLDEAAYEQYF.

DNA for the CDR3: TGTGCCAGCAGCCCGGCCGGGAGCGGCGGTACGCAGTATTTT. Translating it yields CASSPAGSGGTQYF. This chain uses TRBV14 with TRBJ2-3, with a tentative D call TRBD2 (6 bases). Germline assignment: CDR1 SGHDN and CDR2 FVKESK. The CDR3 totals 14 residues. V lost 4 bases and J 8 bases, leaving 16 bases between the germline ends.

The CDR3 DNA is TGTGCCAGTAGGTGGACAGGGGGAAATCAGCCCCAGCATTTT. This translates into CASRWTGGNQPQHF. The J gene is TRBJ1-5, the V gene TRBV19; 10 bases line up with TRBD1. Germline V gene data show CDR1 as LNHDA and CDR2 as SQIVND (reference sequence). This CDR3 has 14 amino acids. V was clipped by 6 bases and J by 4 bases; unmatched bases: 3.

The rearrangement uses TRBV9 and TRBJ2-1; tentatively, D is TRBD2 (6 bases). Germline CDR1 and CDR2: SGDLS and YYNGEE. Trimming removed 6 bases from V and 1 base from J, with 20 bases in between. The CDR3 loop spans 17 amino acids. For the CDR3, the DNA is TGTGCCAGCACCTTAGAGTCGGGGGAGACGTCCTACAATGAGCAGTTCTTC. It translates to CASTLESGETSYNEQFF.

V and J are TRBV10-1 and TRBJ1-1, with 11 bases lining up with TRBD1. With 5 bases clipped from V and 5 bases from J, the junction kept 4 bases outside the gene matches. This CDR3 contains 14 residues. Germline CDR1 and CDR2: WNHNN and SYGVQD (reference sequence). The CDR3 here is CASSLDRGRTEAFF. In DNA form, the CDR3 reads TGCGCCAGCAGTCTGGACAGGGGGCGGACTGAAGCTTTCTTT.

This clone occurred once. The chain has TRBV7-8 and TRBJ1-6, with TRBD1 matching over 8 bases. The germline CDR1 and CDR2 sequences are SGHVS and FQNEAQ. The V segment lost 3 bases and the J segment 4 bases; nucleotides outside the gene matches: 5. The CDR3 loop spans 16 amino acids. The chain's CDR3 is CASSLGQESYNSPLHF. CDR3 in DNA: TGTGCCAGCAGCTTGGGACAGGAATCTTATAATTCACCCCTCCACTTT.

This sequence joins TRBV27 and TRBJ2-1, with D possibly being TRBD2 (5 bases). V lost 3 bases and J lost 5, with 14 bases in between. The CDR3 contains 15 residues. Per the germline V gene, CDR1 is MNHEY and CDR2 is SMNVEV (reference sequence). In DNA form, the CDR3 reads TGTGCCAGCAGTTTTTGGCCGAGGGCTAACAATGAGCAGTTCTTC. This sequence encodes CASSFWPRANNEQFF.

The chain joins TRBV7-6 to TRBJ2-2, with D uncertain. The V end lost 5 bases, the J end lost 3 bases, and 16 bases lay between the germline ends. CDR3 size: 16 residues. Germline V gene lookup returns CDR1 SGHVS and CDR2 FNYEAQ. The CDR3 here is CASSRSYSEDTGELFF. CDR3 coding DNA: TGTGCCAGCAGCCGGAGCTATTCAGAGGACACCGGGGAGCTGTTTTTT.